This T cell receptor beta chain originates from a study of control samples from healthy donors and cancer patients. Some clones are missing from TCRdb's copy, which holds only in-frame ones; the method was immunoSEQ multiplex PCR. Of under 200,000 clones in the sample, around 96% were seen once. CDR1 and CDR2 from the germline V gene are KGHSH and LQKENI. V was clipped by 8 bases and J by 2 bases; unmatched bases: 4. The CDR3 contains 15 residues. This clonotype was obtained from a middle-aged woman in good health. The sequenced sample was blood. J is TRBJ2-4 and V is TRBV18; 12 bases fit TRBD1. The CDR3 loop is CASTGQGASKNIQYF. The CDR3 DNA reads as TGTGCCAGCACGGGACAGGGGGCTTCCAAAAACATTCAGTACTTC.